This T cell receptor (beta chain) derives from a study of PD-1 blockade in mismatch repair-deficient tumors. In the study overall: Enrolled about 2012-2016, patients had progressing, pretreated mismatch repair-deficient cancers of 12 types.

This clone was seen a few times. The data were produced by immunoSEQ multiplex PCR, yet TCRdb's version contains in-frame clones alone and is incomplete. This table holds 35,000 to 40,000 clones, roughly 83% found once. TCRs were sequenced from a few patients responding to pembrolizumab. This receptor was identified in an adult with mismatch repair-deficient cancer. The starting material was peripheral blood, obtained 4 weeks after starting pembrolizumab.

CDR3 coding DNA: TGTGCCAGCAGCTTTACTAGCGGTTCTAGCACAGATACGCAGTATTTT. Its translation is CASSFTSGSSTDTQYF. The chain couples TRBV7-2 to TRBJ2-3, with 8 bases fitting TRBD2. From germline, CDR1 is SGHTA and CDR2 FQGNSA. The CDR3 has 16 residues. J gave up 0 bases and V 3 bases, and 5 bases lay outside the gene matches.